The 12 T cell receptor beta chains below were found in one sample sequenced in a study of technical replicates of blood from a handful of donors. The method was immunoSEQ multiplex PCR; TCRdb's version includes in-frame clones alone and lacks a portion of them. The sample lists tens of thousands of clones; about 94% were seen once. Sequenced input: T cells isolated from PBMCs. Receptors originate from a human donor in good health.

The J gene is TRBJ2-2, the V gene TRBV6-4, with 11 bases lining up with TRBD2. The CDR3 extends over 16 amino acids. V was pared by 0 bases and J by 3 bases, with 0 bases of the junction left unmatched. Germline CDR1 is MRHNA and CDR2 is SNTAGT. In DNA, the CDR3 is TGTGCCAGCAGTGACTCTAGCGGGGGGGACACCGGGGAGCTGTTTTTT. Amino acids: CASSDSSGGDTGELFF.

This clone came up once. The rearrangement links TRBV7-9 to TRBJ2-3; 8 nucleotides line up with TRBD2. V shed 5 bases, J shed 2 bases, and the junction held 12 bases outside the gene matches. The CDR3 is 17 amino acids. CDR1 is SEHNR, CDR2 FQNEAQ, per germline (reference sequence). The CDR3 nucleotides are TGTGCCAGCAGCGACCCGGGCCGGGAGGGCCTCACAGATACGCAGTATTTT. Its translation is CASSDPGREGLTDTQYF.

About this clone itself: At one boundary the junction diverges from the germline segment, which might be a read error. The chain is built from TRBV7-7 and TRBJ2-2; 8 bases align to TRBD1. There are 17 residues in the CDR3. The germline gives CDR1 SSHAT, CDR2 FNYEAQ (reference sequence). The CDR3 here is CASSSGSGQALTGELFF. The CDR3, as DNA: TGTGCTAGCAGTTCCGGTTCGGGACAGGCTCTAACCGGGGAGCTGTTTTTT.

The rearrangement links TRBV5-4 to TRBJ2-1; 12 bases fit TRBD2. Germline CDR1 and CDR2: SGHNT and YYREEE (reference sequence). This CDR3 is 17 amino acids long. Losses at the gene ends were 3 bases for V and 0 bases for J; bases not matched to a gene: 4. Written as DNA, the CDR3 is TGTGCCAGCAGCTCAGGACTAGCGGGACGCTCCTACAATGAGCAGTTCTTC. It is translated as CASSSGLAGRSYNEQFF.

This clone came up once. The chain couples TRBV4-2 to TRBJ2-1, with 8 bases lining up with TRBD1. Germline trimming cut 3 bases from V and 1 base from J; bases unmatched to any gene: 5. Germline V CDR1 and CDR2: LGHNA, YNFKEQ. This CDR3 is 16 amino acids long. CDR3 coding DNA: TGTGCCAGCAGCCAGGCGGGACAGGATTCCTACAATGAGCAGTTCTTC. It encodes CASSQAGQDSYNEQFF.

The CDR3, as DNA: TGTGCCAGCAGCTTACCGGGACTAGCGGGAATCAGGGAGCTGTTTTTT. Residues: CASSLPGLAGIRELFF. V usage is TRBV7-2 and J usage is TRBJ2-2, with 13 bases aligning to TRBD2. The V gene end was trimmed by 2 bases and the J gene end by 9 bases; junction bases not matched to a gene: 6. Per the germline V gene, CDR1 is SGHTA and CDR2 is FQGNSA. CDR3 size: 16 residues.

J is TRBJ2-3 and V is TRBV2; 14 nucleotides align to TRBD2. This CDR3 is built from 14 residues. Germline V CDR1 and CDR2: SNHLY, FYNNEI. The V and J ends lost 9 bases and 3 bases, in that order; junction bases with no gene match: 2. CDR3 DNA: TGTGCCAGGGGACTAGCGGGAGAAACAGATACGCAGTATTTT. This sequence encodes CARGLAGETDTQYF.

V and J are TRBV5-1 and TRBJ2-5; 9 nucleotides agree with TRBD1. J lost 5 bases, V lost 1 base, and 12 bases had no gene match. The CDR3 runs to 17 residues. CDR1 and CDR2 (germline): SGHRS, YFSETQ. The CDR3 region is CASSLPSDRGLSETQYF. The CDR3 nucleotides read TGCGCCAGCAGCTTGCCTAGTGACAGGGGGTTGTCGGAGACCCAGTACTTC.

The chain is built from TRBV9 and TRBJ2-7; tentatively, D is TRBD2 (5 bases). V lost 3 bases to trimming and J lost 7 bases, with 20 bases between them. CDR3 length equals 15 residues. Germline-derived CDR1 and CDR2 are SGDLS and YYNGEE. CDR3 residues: CASSARGSANNEQYF. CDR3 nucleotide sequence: TGTGCCAGCAGCGCCCGGGGTAGCGCGAACAATGAGCAGTACTTC.

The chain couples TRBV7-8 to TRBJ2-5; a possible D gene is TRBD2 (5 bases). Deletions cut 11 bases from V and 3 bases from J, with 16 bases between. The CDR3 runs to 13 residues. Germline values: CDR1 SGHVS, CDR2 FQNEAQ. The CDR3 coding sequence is TGTGCCTCCCTGGAGACGAGGGAAGAGACCCAGTACTTC. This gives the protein CASLETREETQYF.

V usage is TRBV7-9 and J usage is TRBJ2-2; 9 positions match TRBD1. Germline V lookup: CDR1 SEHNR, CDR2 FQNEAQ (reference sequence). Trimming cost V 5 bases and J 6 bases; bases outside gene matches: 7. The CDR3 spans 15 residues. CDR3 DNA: TGTGCCAGCAGCCCAAAACAGGGGGCCGCCGGGGAGCTGTTTTTT. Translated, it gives CASSPKQGAAGELFF.

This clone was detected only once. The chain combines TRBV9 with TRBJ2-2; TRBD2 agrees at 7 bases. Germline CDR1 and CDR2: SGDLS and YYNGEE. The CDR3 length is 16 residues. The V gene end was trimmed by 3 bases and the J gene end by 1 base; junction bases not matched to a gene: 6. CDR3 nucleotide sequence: TGTGCCAGCAGCGGGGGGGGAGGGCGGAACACCGGGGAGCTGTTTTTT. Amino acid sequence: CASSGGGGRNTGELFF.